The 3 T cell receptor beta chains given below trace back to one sample, sequenced in a study of graft-versus-host responses after intestinal transplantation. Assay: immunoSEQ multiplex PCR; the TCRdb copy retains only in-frame clones and omits some. The sample records approximately 100,000 clones, 93% being singletons. Antigen specificity for these receptors is unknown. Sequenced here: unstimulated CD8+ T cells sorted from spleen or lymph node cells, sampled before intestinal transplant. The receptors shown here come from a human donor who received an intestinal transplant.

The sample holds a few counts of this clone. V is TRBV14 and J is TRBJ1-2, with a possible D match to TRBD1 (6 bases). The V and J ends lost 4 bases and 4 bases respectively, with 10 bases between them. The CDR3 length is 13 residues. Germline lookup yields CDR1 SGHDN and CDR2 FVKESK. CDR3 region: CASSPGQSYGYTF. The CDR3, as DNA: TGTGCCAGCAGCCCAGGACAGTCCTATGGCTACACCTTC.

The V call is TRBV4-1, the J call TRBJ2-7, with D unresolved. V was pared by 0 bases and J by 4 bases, with 13 bases between. This CDR3 spans 15 amino acids. Germline CDR1 reads MGHRA; CDR2 reads YSYEKL. The CDR3 reads CASSQDTGWGYEQYF. CDR3 DNA: TGCGCCAGCAGCCAAGACACGGGTTGGGGTTACGAGCAGTACTTC.

The rearrangement uses TRBV25-1 and TRBJ1-2; no clear D gene. Between the trimmed V and J ends, which lost 8 bases and 7 bases, there was a span of 8 bases. The CDR3 has 10 residues. From germline, CDR1 is MGHDK and CDR2 SYGVNS. The CDR3 bases are TGTGCCAGCTACTTAACTGGCTACACCTTC. It yields the protein CASYLTGYTF.